The T cell receptor (beta chain) described here comes from a study of shared clonotypes between healthy human individuals. Germline values: CDR1 MGHRA, CDR2 YSYEKL. V shed 4 bases and J shed 3 bases, with 9 bases lying between them. This CDR3 region has 14 residues. Study-level results: Clonotypes not shared had lower generation probabilities than those common to all four donors. Depth of sequencing was expected to influence donor clonotype sharing. Researchers sampled blood only, noting tissue repertoires likely differ. Rarefaction demonstrated incomplete sorted-subset sequencing despite large depth.

This clone was picked up one time. Its antigen is currently unknown. Some clones are missing from TCRdb's copy, which holds only in-frame ones; the method was immunoSEQ multiplex PCR. Here the sample spans some 900,000 clones, over 60% being singletons. The receptor was derived from a young man in good health. The chain combines TRBV4-1 with TRBJ1-4; D gene unclear. Sequencing was performed on memory CD4+ T cells sorted from blood. Subset here: CD45RA-negative fraction. The CDR3: CASSRLSPNEKLFF. CDR3 coding DNA: TGCGCCAGCAGCCGGCTAAGTCCTAATGAAAAACTGTTTTTT.